The 4 T cell receptor beta chains listed next were all sequenced from one sample in a study of monozygotic twins with inflammatory bowel disease. TCRdb reanalyzed the 5' RACE reads, giving one entry per CDR3 protein sequence and no DNA. The sample totals nearly 450,000 distinct CDR3 sequences. The sample consisted of blood. These receptors were collected from a human donor with ulcerative colitis or Crohn's disease, or a healthy co-twin of an affected twin (not recorded which).

The rearrangement joins TRBV10-3 to TRBJ1-4. This CDR3 is built from 13 residues. Germline assignment: CDR1 ENHRY and CDR2 SYGVKD. The CDR3 reads CAISEGSNEKLFF.

The chain links TRBV20-1 to TRBJ1-5; the TCRdb D gene call, TRBD1, has no DNA to confirm it. The V gene's germline CDR1 is DFQATT and CDR2 SNEGSKA (reference sequence). This CDR3 spans 14 amino acids. The CDR3 sequence is CSARMNGADQPQHF.

The V and J genes are TRBV4-2 and TRBJ2-1; with no DNA, the TCRdb D assignment of TRBD1 cannot be verified. The CDR3 is made up of 17 amino acids. The germline V gene has CDR1 LGHNA and CDR2 YNFKEQ. The CDR3 protein is CASSQEFARVGNNEQFF.

The chain is built from TRBV27 and TRBJ2-7. The CDR3 extends over 15 amino acids. Germline V gives CDR1 MNHEY, CDR2 SMNVEV (reference sequence). The CDR3 spells CASSLTRTVAYEQYF.